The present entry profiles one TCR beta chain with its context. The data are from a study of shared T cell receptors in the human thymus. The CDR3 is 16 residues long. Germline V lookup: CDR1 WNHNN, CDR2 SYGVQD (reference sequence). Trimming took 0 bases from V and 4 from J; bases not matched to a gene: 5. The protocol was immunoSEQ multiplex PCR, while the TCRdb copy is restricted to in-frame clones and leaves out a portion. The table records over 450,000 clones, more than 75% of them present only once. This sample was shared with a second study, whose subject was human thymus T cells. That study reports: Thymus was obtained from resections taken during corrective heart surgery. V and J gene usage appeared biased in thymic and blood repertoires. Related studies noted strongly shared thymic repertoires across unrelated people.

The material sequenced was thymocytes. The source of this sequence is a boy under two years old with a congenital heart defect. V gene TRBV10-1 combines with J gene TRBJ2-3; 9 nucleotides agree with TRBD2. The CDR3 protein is CASSESGGLAADTQYF. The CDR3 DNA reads TGCGCCAGCAGTGAGTCGGGGGGACTAGCTGCAGATACGCAGTATTTT.